The T cell receptor beta chain described here comes from a study of technical replicates of blood from several donors. Libraries were prepared by immunoSEQ multiplex PCR; TCRdb keeps only in-frame clonotypes and omits some of them. The sample carries tens of thousands of clones, 85% to 95% recorded once. CDR3 length equals 14 residues. Germline-derived CDR1 and CDR2 are SGHRS and YFSETQ. The V gene end was trimmed by 6 bases and the J gene end by 6 bases; junction bases not matched to a gene: 8. The receptor comes from a human donor in good health. The specimen sequenced was T cells isolated from PBMCs. The chain recombines TRBV5-1 with TRBJ2-1, with 8 bases that match TRBD1. DNA for the CDR3: TGCGCCAGCATCGACAGGGGACTTCCCAATGAGCAGTTCTTC. This encodes CASIDRGLPNEQFF.